Listed below are T cell receptor beta chains from one sample, sequenced in a study of T cell responses to AZD1222 COVID-19 vaccine. The assay was immunoSEQ multiplex PCR, and TCRdb's table has in-frame clones only and misses some. Among 140,000 to 150,000 clones, 82% were seen once, and the ten largest hold around 4.3%. The material sequenced was peripheral blood, taken on day 0 of MenACWY control vaccination. Source of these receptors: an adult in good health. CDR3s include the opening cysteine and the closing phenylalanine or tryptophan. The D gene is left open where the match is weak. Size is stated for part of the rows, as once, few or many counts, or as a class when the clone is expanded.

TRBJ1-2,-,TRBV6-5,-,TGTGCCAGCAGCGTCGCCGGGGGGAGCGGCTACACCTTC,CASSVAGGSGYTF
TRBJ2-1,-,TRBV5-1,-,TGCGCCAGCAGCCAGGTAGGGGGGGTCTCCTACAATGAGCAGTTCTTC,CASSQVGGVSYNEQFF
TRBJ1-4,-,TRBV7-9,TRBD1,TGTGCCAGCAGCGGACAGGCGGTAGGCGAAAAACTGTTTTTT,CASSGQAVGEKLFF
TRBJ1-1,few,TRBV3-1/TRBV3-2,TRBD1,TGTGCCAGCAGCCAAGTTGGAGGGGGCCGTACTGAAGCTTTCTTT,CASSQVGGGRTEAFF
TRBJ2-2,-,TRBV5-4,TRBD2,TGTGCCAGCAGCGCCGGGGTAGCGGGGTACAGGGGGGAGCTGTTTTTT,CASSAGVAGYRGELFF
TRBJ1-1,-,TRBV27,-,TGTGCCAGCAGTGCGGGATGGGGGGGCGGAACTGAAGCTTTCTTT,CASSAGWGGGTEAFF
TRBJ2-2,-,TRBV3-1/TRBV3-2,-,TGTGCCAGCAGCCAGGGTCTGTTTGAGAACACCGGGGAGCTGTTTTTT,CASSQGLFENTGELFF
TRBJ2-7,few,TRBV2,-,TGTGCCAGCAGTGATAGCACCGCCTACGAGCAGTACTTC,CASSDSTAYEQYF
TRBJ2-3,many,TRBV10-1,TRBD2,TGCGCCAGCAGTGAGGGGCCCTCGGCGGGGGGCACAGATACGCAGTATTTT,CASSEGPSAGGTDTQYF
TRBJ1-3,-,TRBV5-1,-,TGCGCCAGCAGCTCCGGAGCGGGATTTGGAAACACCATATATTTT,CASSSGAGFGNTIYF
TRBJ1-6,-,TRBV6-5,TRBD1,TGTGCCAGCGAATATTTGACAGGGAATAATTCACCCCTCCACTTT,CASEYLTGNNSPLHF
TRBJ1-1,-,TRBV19,-,TGTGCCAGTAACCCGGGGACGCTCCTAAAGGAAGCTTTCTTT,CASNPGTLLKEAFF
TRBJ2-1,-,TRBV3-1/TRBV3-2,TRBD2,TGTGCCAGCAGCGGGTGGTCCGGGGGGGCCTACAATGAGCAGTTCTTC,CASSGWSGGAYNEQFF
TRBJ2-7,-,TRBV10-3,TRBD1,TGTGCCATCAGTGAGTCGGGGACAGCTACCTACGAGCAGTACTTC,CAISESGTATYEQYF
TRBJ1-2,-,TRBV5-1,-,TGCGCCAGCAGCTTGGAGGCAGGGACGGGTGGCTACACCTTC,CASSLEAGTGGYTF
TRBJ2-7,-,TRBV19,-,TGTGCCAGTAGTTCCCGCCTTACAGGGGAGGAATCCTACGAGCAGTACTTC,CASSSRLTGEESYEQYF
TRBJ2-5,-,TRBV11-2,-,TGTGCCAGCAGCCCTTCCCGGGTACAAGAGACCCAGTACTTC,CASSPSRVQETQYF
TRBJ2-2,-,TRBV11-3,-,TGTGCCAGCAGCTTAGTTACCACCGGGGAGCTGTTTTTT,CASSLVTTGELFF
TRBJ2-6,-,TRBV28,-,TGTGCCGCCTCCGGAGGGGGGGCCAACGTCCTGACTTTC,CAASGGGANVLTF
TRBJ1-2,few,TRBV2,-,TGTGCCAGCAGTGAAATTGGGGGCTTATGGGATGGCTACACCTTC,CASSEIGGLWDGYTF
TRBJ2-2,-,TRBV6-5,-,TGTGCCAGCAGTTGGGAAGGTCCTAACACCGGGGAGCTGTTTTTT,CASSWEGPNTGELFF
TRBJ1-6,-,TRBV4-2,-,TGTGCCAGCAGCCAAATAGATGGCTATTCACCCCTCCACTTT,CASSQIDGYSPLHF
TRBJ2-2,-,TRBV3-1/TRBV3-2,-,TGTGCCAGCAGCCAGGGTCGGGGGCTGGGCTCCGGGGAGCTGTTTTTT,CASSQGRGLGSGELFF
TRBJ2-1,-,TRBV10-2,-,TGCGCCAGCAGTGAGCCCTCCGGGCGTGCAAATGAGCAGTTCTTC,CASSEPSGRANEQFF
TRBJ1-4,-,TRBV3-1/TRBV3-2,-,TGTGCCAGCAGCCAAAGGGATGTGAAGGAAAAACTGTTTTTT,CASSQRDVKEKLFF
TRBJ2-1,-,TRBV7-2,-,TGTGCCAGCAGCTTAGGGGCGGGGAGAGAGCAGTTCTTC,CASSLGAGREQFF
TRBJ2-2,-,TRBV6-6,TRBD2,TGTGCCAGCAGTCCCTTAAAGCGGGGGGGTGGCACCGGGGAGCTGTTTTTT,CASSPLKRGGGTGELFF
TRBJ1-5,-,TRBV5-8,-,TGTGCCAGCAGCCGTCCGCGAGATTCAAATCAGCCCCAGCATTTT,CASSRPRDSNQPQHF
TRBJ2-7,-,TRBV9,-,TGTGCCAGCAGCCCGAGTTGGGGGGCCACCTACGAGCAGTACTTC,CASSPSWGATYEQYF
TRBJ1-2,-,TRBV7-6,-,TGTGCCAGCAGCTTCGGAGTCGGGGAAGGGCTCTATGGCTACACCTTC,CASSFGVGEGLYGYTF
TRBJ1-2,-,TRBV28,-,TGTGCCAGCACTCATTGGGAGGGCTACACCTTC,CASTHWEGYTF
TRBJ2-7,once,TRBV5-1,TRBD1,TGCGCCAGCAGCTCTCCGGGACAGACTTCAGGAGAGCAGTACTTC,CASSSPGQTSGEQYF
TRBJ2-5,-,TRBV7-2,-,TGTGCCAGCAGCTACCGGGGAGCCCAGTACTTC,CASSYRGAQYF
TRBJ1-1,-,TRBV5-4,-,TGTGCCAGCAGCTTGGCCGGCCGGGCGGACACTGAAGCTTTCTTT,CASSLAGRADTEAFF
TRBJ2-2,-,TRBV7-8,TRBD1,TGTGCCAGCAGCCGATCCGGGACAGCGGCGAACACCGGGGAGCTGTTTTTT,CASSRSGTAANTGELFF
TRBJ1-4,-,TRBV7-9,-,TGTGCCAGCAGCTCACAGGGAATAGAAAAACTGTTTTTT,CASSSQGIEKLFF
TRBJ2-7,-,TRBV5-6,TRBD1,TGTGCCAGCAGCCCCTTTGGGACAGGGATAACCTACGAGCAGTACTTC,CASSPFGTGITYEQYF
TRBJ2-4,-,TRBV19,TRBD1,TGTGCCAGCGCCCTCCGGGACAGGGGTGTGCTAGCCAAAAACATTCAGTACTTC,CASALRDRGVLAKNIQYF
TRBJ2-2,-,TRBV11-2,-,TGTGCCAGCAGACCCACAGGGAACACCGGGGAGCTGTTTTTT,CASRPTGNTGELFF
TRBJ2-7,-,TRBV18,-,TGTGCCAGCTCACCAGGCGTGGGACGATCAGACGAGCAGTACTTC,CASSPGVGRSDEQYF
TRBJ1-2,-,TRBV6-1,TRBD1,TGTGCCAGCAGTGAGCAGGGGGCGCAAGGCTATGGCTACACCTTC,CASSEQGAQGYGYTF
TRBJ1-5,-,TRBV19,-,TGTGCCAGTTCACGAGAGGTAGATCAGCCCCAGCATTTT,CASSREVDQPQHF
TRBJ2-1,-,TRBV7-2,-,TGTGCCAGCACTGCTAGCCGAGGCTCCTACAATGAGCAGTTCTTC,CASTASRGSYNEQFF
TRBJ1-4,-,TRBV12-5,-,TGTGCTAGTGGTTTGCAGACAGGCGGCACTAATGAAAAACTGTTTTTT,CASGLQTGGTNEKLFF
TRBJ1-4,-,TRBV11-2,-,TGTGCCAGCAGCTGGCCAGGGTTGGGCTCTGAAAAACTGTTTTTT,CASSWPGLGSEKLFF
TRBJ1-1,-,TRBV3-1/TRBV3-2,-,TGTGCCAGCAGCCCCGGGAGTAACTCACAAGCTTTCTTT,CASSPGSNSQAFF
TRBJ1-1,few,TRBV19,TRBD1,TGTGCCAGTAGAATACAGGGGGGCATCATGAACACTGAAGCTTTCTTT,CASRIQGGIMNTEAFF
TRBJ1-1,-,TRBV24-1,-,TGTGCCACCAAGTTCTCTGAAGCTTTCTTT,CATKFSEAFF
TRBJ1-1,-,TRBV6-5,-,TGTGCCAGCAGTTACTCGAGGGGTGAGAGCACTGAAGCTTTCTTT,CASSYSRGESTEAFF
TRBJ1-1,-,TRBV3-1/TRBV3-2,-,TGTGCCAGCAGCCAAGTGCAGGGGTACACTGAAGCTTTCTTT,CASSQVQGYTEAFF
TRBJ1-6,-,TRBV28,-,TGTGCCAGCAGTTTAGTCGGTAATTCACCCCTCCACTTT,CASSLVGNSPLHF